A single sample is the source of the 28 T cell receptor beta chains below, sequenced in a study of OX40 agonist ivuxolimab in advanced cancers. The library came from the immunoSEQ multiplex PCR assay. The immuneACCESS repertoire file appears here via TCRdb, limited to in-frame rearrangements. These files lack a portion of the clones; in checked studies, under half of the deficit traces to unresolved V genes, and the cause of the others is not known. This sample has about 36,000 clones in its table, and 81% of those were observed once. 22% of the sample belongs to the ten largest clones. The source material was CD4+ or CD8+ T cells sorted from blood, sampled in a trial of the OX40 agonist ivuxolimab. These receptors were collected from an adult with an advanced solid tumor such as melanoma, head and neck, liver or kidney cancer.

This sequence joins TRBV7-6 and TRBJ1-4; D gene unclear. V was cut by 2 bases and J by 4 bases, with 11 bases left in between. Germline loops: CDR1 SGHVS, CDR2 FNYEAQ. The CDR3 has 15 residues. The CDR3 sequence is CASSLLAGDNEKLFF. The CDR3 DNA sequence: TGTGCCAGCAGCTTACTTGCAGGAGATAATGAAAAACTGTTTTTT.

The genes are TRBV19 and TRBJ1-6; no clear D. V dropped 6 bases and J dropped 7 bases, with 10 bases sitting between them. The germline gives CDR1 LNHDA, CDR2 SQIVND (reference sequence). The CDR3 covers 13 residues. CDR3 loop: CASRNSRNSPLHF. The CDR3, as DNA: TGTGCCAGTAGGAACAGCAGAAATTCACCCCTCCACTTT.

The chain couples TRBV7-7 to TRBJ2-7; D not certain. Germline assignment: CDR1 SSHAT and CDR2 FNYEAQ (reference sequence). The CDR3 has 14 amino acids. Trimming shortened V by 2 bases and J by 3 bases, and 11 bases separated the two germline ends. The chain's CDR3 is CASSLRVADYEQYF. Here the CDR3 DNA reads TGTGCCAGCAGCTTACGCGTTGCGGACTACGAGCAGTACTTC.

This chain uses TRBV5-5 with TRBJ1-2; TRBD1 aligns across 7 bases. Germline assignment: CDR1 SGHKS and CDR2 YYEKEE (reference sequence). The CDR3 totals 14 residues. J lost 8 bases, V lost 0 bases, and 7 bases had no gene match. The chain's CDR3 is CASSLAGQRLGYTF. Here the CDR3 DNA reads TGTGCCAGCAGCTTGGCGGGACAGCGGCTGGGCTACACCTTC.

CDR3 DNA: TGTGCCAGCAGCTTACTGGTTGGCTACACCTTC. Protein: CASSLLVGYTF. The chain joins TRBV5-8 to TRBJ1-2; no clear D gene. Looked up from germline, CDR1 is SGHTS and CDR2 is YDEGEE. The ends were cut back, 2 bases at V and 7 bases at J, with 6 bases in the middle. This CDR3 is 11 amino acids long.

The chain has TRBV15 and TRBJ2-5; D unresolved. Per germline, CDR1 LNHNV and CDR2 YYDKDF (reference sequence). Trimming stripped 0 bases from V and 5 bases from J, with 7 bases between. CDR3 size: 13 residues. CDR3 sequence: CATSRDQAETQYF. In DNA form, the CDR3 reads TGTGCCACCAGCAGAGACCAGGCGGAGACCCAGTACTTC.

In DNA, the CDR3 is TGTGCCAGCAGCGTAGATCTGTCCTATAATTCACCCCTCCACTTT. Its translation is CASSVDLSYNSPLHF. The chain has TRBV9 and TRBJ1-6, with unresolved D. The CDR3 length is 15 residues. The V and J ends lost 0 bases and 1 base respectively, with 5 bases between them. Germline V CDR1 and CDR2: SGDLS, YYNGEE.

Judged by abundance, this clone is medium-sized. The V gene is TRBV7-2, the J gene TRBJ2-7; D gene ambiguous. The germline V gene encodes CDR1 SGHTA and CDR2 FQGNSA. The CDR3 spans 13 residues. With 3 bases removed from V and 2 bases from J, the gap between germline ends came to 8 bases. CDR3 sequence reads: CASSFNPTYEQYF. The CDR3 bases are TGTGCCAGCAGCTTTAACCCGACCTACGAGCAGTACTTC.

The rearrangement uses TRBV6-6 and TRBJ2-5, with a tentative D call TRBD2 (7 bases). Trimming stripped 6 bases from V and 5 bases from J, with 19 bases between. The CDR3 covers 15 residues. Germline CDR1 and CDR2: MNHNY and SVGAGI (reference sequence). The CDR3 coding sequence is TGTGCCAGCAGCCTGGAGAGGGGGGGCCGGGAGACCCAGTACTTC. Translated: CASSLERGGRETQYF.

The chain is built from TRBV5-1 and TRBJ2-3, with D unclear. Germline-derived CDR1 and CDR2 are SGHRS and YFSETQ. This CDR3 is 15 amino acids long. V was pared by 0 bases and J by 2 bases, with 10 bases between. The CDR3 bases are TGCGCCAGCAGCTTGGACAGACCCTTCACAGATACGCAGTATTTT. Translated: CASSLDRPFTDTQYF.

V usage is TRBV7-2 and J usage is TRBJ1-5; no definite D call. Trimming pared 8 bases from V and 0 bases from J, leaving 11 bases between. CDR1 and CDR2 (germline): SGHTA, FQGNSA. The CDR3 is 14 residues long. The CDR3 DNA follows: TGTGCCAGCGCCCACCCATATAGCAATCAGCCCCAGCATTTT. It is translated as CASAHPYSNQPQHF.

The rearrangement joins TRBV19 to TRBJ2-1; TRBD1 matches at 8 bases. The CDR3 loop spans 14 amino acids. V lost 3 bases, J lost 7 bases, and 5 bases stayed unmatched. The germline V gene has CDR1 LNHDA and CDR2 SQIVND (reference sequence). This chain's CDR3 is CASSIRTGRNEQFF. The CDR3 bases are TGTGCCAGTAGTATTAGGACAGGGCGGAATGAGCAGTTCTTC.

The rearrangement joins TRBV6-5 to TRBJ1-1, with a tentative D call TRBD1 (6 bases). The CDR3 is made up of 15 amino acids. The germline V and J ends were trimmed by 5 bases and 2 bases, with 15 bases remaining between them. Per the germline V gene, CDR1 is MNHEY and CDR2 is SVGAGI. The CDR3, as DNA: TGTGCCAGCAGTCACGGGGGCAGCCGTAACACTGAAGCTTTCTTT. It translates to CASSHGGSRNTEAFF.

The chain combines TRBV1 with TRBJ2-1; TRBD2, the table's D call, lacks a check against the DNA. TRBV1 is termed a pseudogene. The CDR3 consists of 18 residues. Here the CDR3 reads CTSSQVGLWGRVYNEQFF. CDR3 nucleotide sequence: TGCACCAGCAGCCAAGTAGGCCTCTGGGGGAGGGTATACAATGAGCAGTTCTTC.

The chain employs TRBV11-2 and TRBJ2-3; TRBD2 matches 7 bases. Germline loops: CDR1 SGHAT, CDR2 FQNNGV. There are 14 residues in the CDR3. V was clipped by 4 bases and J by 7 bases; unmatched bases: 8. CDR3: CASSYQAGSHTQYF. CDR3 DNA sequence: TGTGCCAGCAGCTACCAAGCGGGGAGTCATACGCAGTATTTT.

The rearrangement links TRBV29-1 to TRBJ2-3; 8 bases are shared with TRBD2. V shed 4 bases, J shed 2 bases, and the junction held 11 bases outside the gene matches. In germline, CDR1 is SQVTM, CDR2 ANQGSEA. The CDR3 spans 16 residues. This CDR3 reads CSVVGGGLSFTDTQYF. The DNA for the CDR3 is TGCAGCGTTGTGGGCGGGGGGCTAAGTTTCACAGATACGCAGTATTTT.

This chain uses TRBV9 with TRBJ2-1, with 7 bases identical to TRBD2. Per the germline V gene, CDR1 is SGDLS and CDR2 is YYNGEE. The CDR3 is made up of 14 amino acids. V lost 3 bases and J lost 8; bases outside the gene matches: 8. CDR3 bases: TGTGCCAGCAGCGCTGGACTAGTTTCCGATGAGCAGTTCTTC. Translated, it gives CASSAGLVSDEQFF.

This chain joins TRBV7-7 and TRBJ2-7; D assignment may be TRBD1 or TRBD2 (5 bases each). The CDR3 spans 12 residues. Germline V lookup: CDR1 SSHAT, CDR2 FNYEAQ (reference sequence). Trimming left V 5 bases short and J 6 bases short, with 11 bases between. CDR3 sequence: CASSPSGGEQYF. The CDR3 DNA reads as TGTGCCAGCAGCCCGTCTGGGGGCGAGCAGTACTTC.

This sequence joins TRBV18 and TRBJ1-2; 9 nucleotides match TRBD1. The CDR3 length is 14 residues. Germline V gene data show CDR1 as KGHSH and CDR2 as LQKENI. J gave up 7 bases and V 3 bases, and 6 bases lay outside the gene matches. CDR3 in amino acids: CASSPGQGRVGYTF. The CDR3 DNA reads TGTGCCAGCTCACCGGGACAGGGAAGAGTTGGCTACACCTTC. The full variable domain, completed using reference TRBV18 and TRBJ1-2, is NAGVMQNPRHLVRRRGQEARLRCSPMKGHSHVYWYRQLPEEGLKFMVYLQKENIIDESGMPKERFSAEFPKEGPSILRIQQVVRGDSAAYFCASSPGQGRVGYTFGSGTRLTVV.

This CDR3 reads CASSERGGTGELFF. The CDR3 region has the DNA TGTGCCAGCAGTGAAAGGGGGGGAACCGGGGAGCTGTTTTTT. The gene calls are TRBV6-1 and TRBJ2-2; tentatively, D is TRBD2 (7 bases). Trimming took off 2 bases at V and 5 bases at J, with 9 bases between the two ends. The CDR3 totals 14 residues. Germline lookup yields CDR1 MNHNS and CDR2 SASEGT.

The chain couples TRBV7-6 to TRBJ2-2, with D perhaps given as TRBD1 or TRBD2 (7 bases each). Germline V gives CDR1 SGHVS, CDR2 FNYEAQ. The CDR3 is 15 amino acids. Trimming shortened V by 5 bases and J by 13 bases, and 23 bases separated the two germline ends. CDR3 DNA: TGTGCCAGCAGCGACCGACAGGGAAAGCGGGGAGTGCTGTTTTTT. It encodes CASSDRQGKRGVLFF.

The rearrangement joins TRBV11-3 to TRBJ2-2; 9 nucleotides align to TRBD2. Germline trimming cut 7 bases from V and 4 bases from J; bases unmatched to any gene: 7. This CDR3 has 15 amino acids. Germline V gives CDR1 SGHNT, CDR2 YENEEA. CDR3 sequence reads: CASKFSGSITGELFF. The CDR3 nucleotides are TGTGCCAGCAAGTTTAGCGGGAGTATCACCGGGGAGCTGTTTTTT.

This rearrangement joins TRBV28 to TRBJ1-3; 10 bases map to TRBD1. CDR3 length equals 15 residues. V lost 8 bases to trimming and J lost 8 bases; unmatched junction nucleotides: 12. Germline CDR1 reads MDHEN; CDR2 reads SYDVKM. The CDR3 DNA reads TGTGCCAGCTATTCTGACAGGGGGCGACGGGACACCATATATTTT. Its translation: CASYSDRGRRDTIYF. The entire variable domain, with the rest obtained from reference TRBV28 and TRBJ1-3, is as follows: DVKVTQSSRYLVKRTGEKVFLECVQDMDHENMFWYRQDPGLGLRLIYFSYDVKMKEKGDIPEGYSVSREKKERFSLILESASTNQTSMYLCASYSDRGRRDTIYFGEGSWLTVV.

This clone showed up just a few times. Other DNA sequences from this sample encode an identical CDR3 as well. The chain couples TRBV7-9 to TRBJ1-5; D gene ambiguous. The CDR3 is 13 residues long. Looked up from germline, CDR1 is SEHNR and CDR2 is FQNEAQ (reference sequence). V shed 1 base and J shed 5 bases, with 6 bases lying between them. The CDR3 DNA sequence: TGTGCCAGCAGCTTAGATAGGGATCAGCCCCAGCATTTT. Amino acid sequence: CASSLDRDQPQHF.

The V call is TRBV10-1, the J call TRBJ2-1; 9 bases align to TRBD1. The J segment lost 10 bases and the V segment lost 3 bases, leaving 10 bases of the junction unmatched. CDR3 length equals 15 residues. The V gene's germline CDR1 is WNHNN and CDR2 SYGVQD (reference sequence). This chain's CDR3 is CASSDSGTGMDEQFF. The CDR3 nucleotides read TGCGCCAGCAGTGACTCCGGGACAGGGATGGACGAGCAGTTCTTC.

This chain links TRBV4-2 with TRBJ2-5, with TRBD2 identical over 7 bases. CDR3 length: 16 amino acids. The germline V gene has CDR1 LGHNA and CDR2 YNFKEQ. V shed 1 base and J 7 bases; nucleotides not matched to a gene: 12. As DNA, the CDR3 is TGTGCCAGCAGCCAAGTACCCGGCCGAACGGGAGGGACCCAGTACTTC. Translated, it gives CASSQVPGRTGGTQYF.

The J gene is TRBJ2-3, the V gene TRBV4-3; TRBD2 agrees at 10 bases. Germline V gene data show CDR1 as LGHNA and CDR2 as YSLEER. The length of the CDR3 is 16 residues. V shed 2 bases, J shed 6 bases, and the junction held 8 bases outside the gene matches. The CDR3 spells CASSQLAGAVVDTQYF. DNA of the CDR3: TGCGCCAGCAGCCAACTAGCGGGGGCGGTTGTGGATACGCAGTATTTT.

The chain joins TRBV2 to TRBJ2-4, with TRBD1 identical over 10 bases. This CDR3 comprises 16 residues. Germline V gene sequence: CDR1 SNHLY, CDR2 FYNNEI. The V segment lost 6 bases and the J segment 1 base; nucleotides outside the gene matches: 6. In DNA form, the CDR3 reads TGTGCCAGCAGAAGACAGGGGGCAACGGCCAAAAACATTCAGTACTTC. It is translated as CASRRQGATAKNIQYF.